This T cell receptor (beta chain) was identified during a study of blood T cell repertoires in COVID-19. Study details: Sources were T cells, B-cell-depleted T cells, or PBMCs; the material itself was cDNA or gDNA.

Original methodology: Estimation of nucleated cell counts was performed using reference gene primer amplification. Assay used: immunoSEQ multiplex PCR; TCRdb lists only in-frame clones, some missing. The V and J calls and the clone size are those of that table, but D and trimming were determined from the DNA. The table lists about 270,000 clones, over 80% of them singletons. Trimming removed 3 bases at V and 6 bases at J, with 12 bases between. The germline V gene encodes CDR1 SEHNR and CDR2 FQNEAQ (reference sequence). The CDR3 has 15 amino acids. Sequencing was carried out using peripheral blood. The sequence derives from a woman in her fifties or sixties with active or convalescent COVID-19. This chain connects TRBV7-9 to TRBJ1-6; D unresolved. In nucleotides, the CDR3 is TGTGCCAGCAGCTTTATCGCAGGAGGTAATTCACCCCTCCACTTT. Translation: CASSFIAGGNSPLHF.